These 14 T cell receptor beta chains came from one sample sequenced in a study of low-dose radiotherapy and immunotherapy resistance in tumors. Stated time point: after trial treatment. Treatment given: LDRT plus nivolumab, ipilimumab, low-dose cyclophosphamide and aspirin (RACIN trial). The PCR that amplified TCRs ran for about 20 cycles, relying on a constant-region primer and a V-primer adapter. Via MiXCR, TCRdb re-called the reads, giving one row per CDR3 protein. The repertoire holds approximately 52,000 distinct CDR3 sequences, with 33% as singletons. The material sequenced was PBMCs, taken after low-dose radiotherapy plus immunotherapy. The receptors derive from a male donor with rectosigmoid adenocarcinoma.

V and J are TRBV28 and TRBJ2-7; D remains unclear. V shed 6 bases and J shed 3 bases, with 3 bases lying between them. CDR1 is MDHEN and CDR2 is SYDVKM in the germline V gene. The CDR3 totals 10 residues. The CDR3 here is CASRGYEQYF. DNA for the CDR3: TGTGCCAGCAGGGGCTACGAGCAGTACTTC.

Of note for this clonotype: A far larger clone is only one base removed, so a read error is likely. This chain joins TRBV6-2 or TRBV6-3 and TRBJ2-2; 14 bases match TRBD2. Germline CDR1 reads MNHEY; CDR2 reads SVGEGT. CDR3 length: 17 amino acids. For the CDR3, the DNA is TGTGCCGGCAGTTTATGGCGACTAGCGGGAGGGCCCGGGGAGCTGTTTTTT. Translation gives CAGSLWRLAGGPGELFF.

The chain employs TRBV5-6 and TRBJ1-6; 7 bases agree with TRBD1. V lost 6 bases to trimming and J lost 6 bases; unmatched junction nucleotides: 9. CDR1 is SGHDT and CDR2 is YYEEEE in the germline V gene. This CDR3 comprises 15 residues. CDR3 nucleotide sequence: TGTGCCAGCACCGATCGGCAGGGGGTTAATTCACCCCTCCACTTT. Protein sequence: CASTDRQGVNSPLHF.

This clonotype was counted once. A read error is likely here: a far larger clone is one base away. The chain recombines TRBV28 with TRBJ2-3; TRBD1 agrees at 8 bases. The DNA end is a closer match to TRBJ1-5, so the J assignment may be wrong. Germline V gene data show CDR1 as MDHEN and CDR2 as SYDVKM. CDR3 length equals 16 residues. The CDR3 sequence: CATSETGTGRTDTQHF. CDR3 nucleotides: TGTGCCACCAGTGAGACAGGGACAGGCCGCACAGATACGCAGCATTTT.

The rearrangement links TRBV7-2 to TRBJ2-2; TRBD2 agrees at 8 bases. V shed 0 bases, J shed 7 bases, and the junction held 10 bases outside the gene matches. There are 17 residues in the CDR3. Looked up from germline, CDR1 is SGHTA and CDR2 is FQGNSA. The CDR3 spells CASSLASGGAFSGELFF. In nucleotides, the CDR3 is TGTGCCAGCAGCTTAGCATCCGGGGGGGCCTTCAGCGGGGAGCTGTTTTTT.

The V gene is TRBV7-6, the J gene TRBJ1-2; 7 bases are shared with TRBD1. This CDR3 is built from 14 residues. The germline gives CDR1 SGHVS, CDR2 FNYEAQ. V lost 5 bases to trimming and J lost 7 bases; unmatched junction nucleotides: 10. As DNA, the CDR3 is TGTGCCAGCAGCCCCACAACAGGGGCGGCTGGCTACACCTTC. Residues: CASSPTTGAAGYTF.

The chain is built from TRBV4-2 and TRBJ1-2; TRBD1 is a possible D gene (6 bases). The ends were cut back, 4 bases at V and 4 bases at J, with 10 bases in the middle. In germline, CDR1 is LGHNA, CDR2 YNFKEQ. The length of the CDR3 is 13 residues. CDR3 loop: CASSPRGSYGYTF. As DNA, the CDR3 is TGTGCCAGCAGCCCGAGGGGGTCCTATGGCTACACCTTC.

The chain carries TRBV10-2 and TRBJ2-2, with a weak D call TRBD2 (5 bases). Trimming removed 8 bases from V and 3 bases from J, with 22 bases in between. The CDR3 has 17 residues. Germline V gene lookup returns CDR1 WSHSY and CDR2 SAAADI. DNA of the CDR3: TGCGCCAGCTCCTTTTCGGGATCGTGGTGGGACACCGGGGAGCTGTTTTTT. As protein: CASSFSGSWWDTGELFF.

This clonotype was seen at least ten times. The rearrangement joins TRBV6-2 or TRBV6-3 to TRBJ1-1; maybe TRBD1 (6 bases). CDR3 size: 13 residues. V lost 5 bases and J 8 bases, leaving 15 bases between the germline ends. Germline V gene lookup returns CDR1 MNHEY and CDR2 SVGEGT. For the CDR3, the DNA is TGTGCCAGCAGTCCCATGGCAGGGGTGGAAGCTTTCTTT. Amino acid sequence: CASSPMAGVEAFF.

This clonotype occurred many times. This chain connects TRBV7-2 to TRBJ2-1; 10 bases are shared with TRBD2. CDR3 length: 17 residues. V lost 4 bases and J lost 6; bases outside the gene matches: 12. CDR1 SGHTA and CDR2 FQGNSA come from the germline V gene. CDR3 region: CASSSPLAGLQLNEQFF. In DNA, the CDR3 is TGTGCCAGCAGCTCCCCACTAGCGGGGCTCCAACTCAATGAGCAGTTCTTC.

This clonotype has at least ten counts. V gene TRBV20-1 combines with J gene TRBJ2-1, with D possibly being TRBD1 or TRBD2 (5 bases each). The CDR3 consists of 14 residues. Germline V CDR1 and CDR2: DFQATT, SNEGSKA (reference sequence). V was shortened by 3 bases and J by 3 bases, with 12 bases between the two germline ends. The CDR3 spells CSASRGDFYNEQFF. CDR3 nucleotides: TGCAGTGCTAGTAGGGGAGACTTCTACAATGAGCAGTTCTTC.

The rearrangement links TRBV20-1 to TRBJ2-5; no reliable D call. V was shortened by 7 bases and J by 1 base, with 13 bases between the two germline ends. CDR1 is DFQATT, CDR2 SNEGSKA, per germline (reference sequence). The CDR3 has 13 amino acids. CDR3 sequence: CSVTDRVQETQYF. CDR3 in DNA: TGCAGTGTTACGGACCGAGTCCAAGAGACCCAGTACTTC.

This clonotype was observed at least ten times. The chain is built from TRBV6-1 and TRBJ2-1; D unresolved. V was trimmed by 5 bases and J by 0 bases, leaving 8 bases between them. The CDR3 length is 14 residues. CDR1 and CDR2 (germline): MNHNS, SASEGT. The chain's CDR3 is CASSLTDSYNEQFF. The CDR3 coding sequence is TGTGCCAGCAGTCTGACCGACTCCTACAATGAGCAGTTCTTC.

This clonotype was counted a single time. The CDR3 sequence: CASGRWDGGVGNPQHF. CDR3 nucleotide sequence: TGTGCCAGCGGCCGATGGGACGGAGGAGTGGGGAATCCCCAGCATTTT. The chain joins TRBV28 to TRBJ1-5; TRBD1 is a possible D gene (5 bases). This CDR3 is built from 16 residues. The V gene lost 8 bases and the J gene lost 10 bases, with 27 bases spanning the gap. The V gene's germline CDR1 is MDHEN and CDR2 SYDVKM.